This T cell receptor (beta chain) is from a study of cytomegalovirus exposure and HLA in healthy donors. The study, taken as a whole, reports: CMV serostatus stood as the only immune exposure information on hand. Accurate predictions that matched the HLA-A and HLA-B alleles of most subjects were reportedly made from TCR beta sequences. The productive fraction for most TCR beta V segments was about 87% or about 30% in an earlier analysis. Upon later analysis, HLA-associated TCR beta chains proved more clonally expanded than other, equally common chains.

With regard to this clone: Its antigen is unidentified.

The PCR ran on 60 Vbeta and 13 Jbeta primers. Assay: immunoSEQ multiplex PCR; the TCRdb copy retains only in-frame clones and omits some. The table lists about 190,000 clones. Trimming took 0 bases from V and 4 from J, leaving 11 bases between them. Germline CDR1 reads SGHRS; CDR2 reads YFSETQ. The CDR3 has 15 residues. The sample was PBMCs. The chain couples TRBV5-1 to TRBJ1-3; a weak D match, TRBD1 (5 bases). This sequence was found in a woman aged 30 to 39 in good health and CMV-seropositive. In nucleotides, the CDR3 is TGCGCCAGCAGCTTGGGGGCAGGGTCCGGAAACACCATATATTTT. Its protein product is CASSLGAGSGNTIYF.